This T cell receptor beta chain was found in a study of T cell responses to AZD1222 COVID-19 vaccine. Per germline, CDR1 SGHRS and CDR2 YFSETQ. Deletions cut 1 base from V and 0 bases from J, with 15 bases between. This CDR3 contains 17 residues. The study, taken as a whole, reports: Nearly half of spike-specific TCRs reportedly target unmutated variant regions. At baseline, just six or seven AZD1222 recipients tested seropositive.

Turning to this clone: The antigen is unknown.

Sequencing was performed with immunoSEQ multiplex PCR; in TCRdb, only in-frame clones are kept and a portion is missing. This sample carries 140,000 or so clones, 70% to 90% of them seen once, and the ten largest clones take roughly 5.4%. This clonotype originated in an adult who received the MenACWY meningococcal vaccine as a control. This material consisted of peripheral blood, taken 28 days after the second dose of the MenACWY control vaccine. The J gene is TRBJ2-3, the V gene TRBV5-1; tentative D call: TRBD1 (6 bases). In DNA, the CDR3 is TGCGCCAGCAGCTTGAGGCCGAGGCAGGGGAGCACAGATACGCAGTATTTT. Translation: CASSLRPRQGSTDTQYF.